The 21 T cell receptor beta chains reported below all come from one sample, sequenced in a study of cytomegalovirus exposure and HLA in healthy donors. The PCR employed 60 Vbeta primers together with 13 Jbeta primers. The data were produced by immunoSEQ multiplex PCR, yet TCRdb's version contains in-frame clones alone and is incomplete. The sample includes about 140,000 clones, 75% of them seen just once. The sequencing sample was made of PBMCs. These receptors all come from a man aged 35-49 years in good health and CMV-seronegative.

The chain has TRBV7-9 and TRBJ2-5; a weak D match, TRBD1 (5 bases). Trimming took 5 bases from V and 2 from J, leaving 6 bases between them. The V gene's germline CDR1 is SEHNR and CDR2 FQNEAQ (reference sequence). The CDR3 spans 12 residues. The CDR3 sequence: CASSRQQETQYF. As DNA, the CDR3 is TGTGCCAGCAGCCGACAGCAAGAGACCCAGTACTTC.

The genes are TRBV2 and TRBJ2-7, with 8 bases aligning to TRBD1. Per the germline V gene, CDR1 is SNHLY and CDR2 is FYNNEI. V lost 2 bases to trimming and J lost 6 bases; unmatched junction nucleotides: 9. The CDR3 sequence is 15 residues long. The CDR3 spells CASSETPQGAGEQYF. Here the CDR3 DNA reads TGTGCCAGCAGTGAAACCCCCCAGGGGGCGGGCGAGCAGTACTTC.

This clone was recorded once. This chain links TRBV15 with TRBJ1-2; maybe TRBD1 (6 bases). CDR1 and CDR2 from the germline V gene are LNHNV and YYDKDF (reference sequence). Trimming stripped 0 bases from V and 4 bases from J, with 15 bases between. The CDR3 is made up of 16 amino acids. The CDR3 sequence: CATSREGEGTPYGYTF. The DNA for the CDR3 is TGTGCCACCAGCAGAGAGGGGGAGGGGACACCCTATGGCTACACCTTC.

The chain employs TRBV27 and TRBJ1-1; TRBD1 matches at 9 bases. Germline V CDR1 and CDR2: MNHEY, SMNVEV (reference sequence). There are 12 residues in the CDR3. J lost 10 bases, V lost 6 bases, and 6 bases had no gene match. DNA of the CDR3: TGTGCCAGCAGCCGGGACAGGGCCGCAGCTTTCTTT. Its protein product is CASSRDRAAAFF.

This clone was seen a single time. V gene TRBV30 combines with J gene TRBJ1-3, with D unresolved. The CDR3 totals 14 residues. V lost 5 bases and J 0 bases, leaving 11 bases between the germline ends. Germline values: CDR1 GTSNPN, CDR2 SVGIG (reference sequence). The DNA for the CDR3 is TGTGCCTGGGGAGCCCTCTTCTCTGGAAACACCATATATTTT. It encodes CAWGALFSGNTIYF.

This rearrangement joins TRBV28 to TRBJ1-6; no reliable D call. The CDR3 runs 14 residues. Germline loops: CDR1 MDHEN, CDR2 SYDVKM. The germline V and J ends were trimmed by 3 bases and 6 bases, with 9 bases remaining between them. CDR3 DNA: TGTGCCAGCAGTTTGCTGCTAAGTAATTCACCCCTCCACTTT. This gives the protein CASSLLLSNSPLHF.

The V and J genes are TRBV13 and TRBJ2-5; 11 bases match TRBD1. V was clipped by 4 bases and J by 5 bases; unmatched bases: 6. This CDR3 has 15 amino acids. Germline loops: CDR1 PRHDT, CDR2 FYEKMQ (reference sequence). The CDR3 coding sequence is TGTGCCAGCAGCTCAGAAGGGACAGGGGGGGAGACCCAGTACTTC. Its protein is CASSSEGTGGETQYF.

The sample holds a few counts of this clone. V usage is TRBV10-1 and J usage is TRBJ2-7; tentative D call: TRBD2 (5 bases). The CDR3 spans 14 residues. Germline V lookup: CDR1 WNHNN, CDR2 SYGVQD (reference sequence). V lost 0 bases, J lost 5 bases, and 11 bases lay in between. The CDR3 nucleotides read TGCGCCAGCAGTGAGTCTGGGTTTAGCGACGAGCAGTACTTC. Protein: CASSESGFSDEQYF.

CDR3 loop: CASSLLAGTNYGYTF. CDR3 coding DNA: TGTGCCAGCAGTCTACTTGCGGGAACTAACTATGGCTACACCTTC. V and J are TRBV27 and TRBJ1-2; D gene uncertain. Trimming pared 5 bases from V and 0 bases from J, leaving 13 bases between. The CDR3 totals 15 residues. Germline V CDR1 and CDR2: MNHEY, SMNVEV (reference sequence).

The gene calls are TRBV29-1 and TRBJ2-3, with 8 bases identical to TRBD1. Germline V lookup: CDR1 SQVTM, CDR2 ANQGSEA. V lost 6 bases, J lost 2 bases, and 4 bases stayed unmatched. This CDR3 comprises 13 residues. CDR3 amino acids: CSVTGGNTDTQYF. CDR3 coding DNA: TGCAGCGTAACAGGGGGGAACACAGATACGCAGTATTTT.

The J gene is TRBJ1-4, the V gene TRBV18; 7 positions match TRBD1. CDR1 KGHSH and CDR2 LQKENI come from the germline V gene. The CDR3 is 15 residues long. The ends lost 5 bases at V and 4 bases at J; junction bases unmatched: 7. CDR3 coding DNA: TGTGCCAGCTCAGCAGACCGGGACAGTAATGAAAAACTGTTTTTT. This translates into CASSADRDSNEKLFF.

The V gene is TRBV7-9, the J gene TRBJ2-3, with 7 nucleotides matching TRBD2. Germline V CDR1 and CDR2: SEHNR, FQNEAQ (reference sequence). Trimming removed 2 bases from V and 5 bases from J; junction bases left unmatched: 7. The CDR3 consists of 15 residues. CDR3 sequence reads: CASSLILGGGDTQYF. In DNA, the CDR3 is TGTGCCAGCAGCTTAATCCTTGGGGGGGGAGATACGCAGTATTTT.

CDR3 loop: CASSENILGQGSYEQYF. CDR3 nucleotide sequence: TGCGCCAGCAGTGAAAACATTTTGGGACAGGGATCCTACGAGCAGTACTTC. The chain couples TRBV10-2 to TRBJ2-7, with 9 bases matching TRBD1. The CDR3 runs 17 residues. Germline values: CDR1 WSHSY, CDR2 SAAADI. Losses at the gene ends were 3 bases for V and 1 base for J; bases not matched to a gene: 10.

This chain links TRBV5-6 with TRBJ2-2; maybe TRBD1 (5 bases). CDR3 length: 15 residues. CDR1 is SGHDT and CDR2 is YYEEEE in the germline V gene. The V gene lost 6 bases and the J gene lost 6 bases, with 18 bases spanning the gap. This chain's CDR3 is CASNRPGNRAGELFF. DNA of the CDR3: TGTGCCAGCAACCGCCCAGGGAATCGGGCCGGGGAGCTGTTTTTT.

The V call is TRBV7-9, the J call TRBJ1-6; 10 bases fit TRBD1. The CDR3 loop spans 15 amino acids. V lost 5 bases and J lost 5; bases outside the gene matches: 3. CDR1 is SEHNR, CDR2 FQNEAQ, per germline (reference sequence). The DNA of the CDR3 is TGTGCCAGCAGCCCCGGGACAGGGGATAATTCACCCCTCCACTTT. It encodes CASSPGTGDNSPLHF.

This sequence joins TRBV10-1 and TRBJ2-3, with 9 bases lining up with TRBD2. The germline V gene has CDR1 WNHNN and CDR2 SYGVQD (reference sequence). CDR3 length equals 16 residues. The V and J ends lost 6 bases and 0 bases, in that order; junction bases with no gene match: 7. CDR3 loop: CASSPRLAESTDTQYF. CDR3 in DNA: TGCGCCAGCAGCCCGCGACTAGCGGAAAGCACAGATACGCAGTATTTT.

This clone was seen only a few times. V gene TRBV18 combines with J gene TRBJ1-6, with 7 bases aligning to TRBD1. The CDR3 runs to 16 residues. The ends lost 5 bases at V and 7 bases at J; junction bases unmatched: 11. Germline CDR1 and CDR2: KGHSH and LQKENI. The CDR3 loop is CASSSGTAMENSPLHF. The CDR3 DNA sequence: TGTGCCAGCTCATCAGGGACAGCTATGGAAAATTCACCCCTCCACTTT.

This rearrangement joins TRBV6-5 to TRBJ1-2, with TRBD1 matching over 11 bases. Germline CDR1 MNHEY, CDR2 SVGAGI. The CDR3 consists of 15 residues. Germline trimming cut 6 bases from V and 8 bases from J; bases unmatched to any gene: 11. For the CDR3, the DNA is TGTGCCAGCAGGACTACGGACAGGGGGCAAAAAGGCTACACCTTC. It encodes CASRTTDRGQKGYTF.

The rearrangement links TRBV5-1 to TRBJ2-5; D possibly corresponds to TRBD1 (6 bases). In germline, CDR1 is SGHRS, CDR2 YFSETQ. The V end was cut by 0 bases, the J end by 6 bases, with 12 bases between. The CDR3 has 14 amino acids. CDR3 residues: CASSLGQGMKTQYF. CDR3 nucleotides: TGCGCCAGCAGCTTGGGGCAGGGGATGAAGACCCAGTACTTC.

This chain links TRBV28 with TRBJ1-4, with D perhaps matching TRBD1 (5 bases). Per the germline V gene, CDR1 is MDHEN and CDR2 is SYDVKM. V was trimmed by 1 base and J by 4 bases, leaving 13 bases between them. CDR3 length: 16 amino acids. The CDR3 reads CASSLSSGAYNEKLFF. CDR3 nucleotides: TGTGCCAGCAGTTTATCGAGTGGGGCTTATAATGAAAAACTGTTTTTT.

This clone has only a few counts. The chain has TRBV6-6 and TRBJ2-7; 12 nucleotides match TRBD1. Germline-derived CDR1 and CDR2 are MNHNY and SVGAGI (reference sequence). The CDR3 runs to 15 residues. The trim removed 2 bases at V and 7 bases at J, leaving 6 bases unmatched. This CDR3 reads CASSYPGQGANEQYF. In nucleotides, the CDR3 is TGTGCCAGCAGTTACCCGGGACAGGGGGCGAATGAGCAGTACTTC.